This passage covers 9 T cell receptor beta chains from one sample sequenced in a study of PD-L1 blockade in urothelial cancer. Time point: pretreatment peripheral blood. Profiling relied on immunoSEQ multiplex PCR, and the TCRdb table lists in-frame clones only, not all of them. The sample carries roughly 40,000 clones, about 89% recorded once. Sequencing was performed on PBMCs, taken around atezolizumab (anti-PD-L1) treatment. The receptors were gathered from a woman in her sixties or seventies with urothelial cancer.

The J gene is TRBJ1-5, the V gene TRBV27; 9 bases are shared with TRBD1. Germline V lookup: CDR1 MNHEY, CDR2 SMNVEV (reference sequence). J gave up 6 bases and V 5 bases, and 2 bases lay outside the gene matches. The CDR3 contains 13 residues. CDR3 in DNA: TGTGCCAGCAGTCGACAGGGGGGTCAGCCCCAGCATTTT. Protein sequence: CASSRQGGQPQHF.

J is TRBJ1-4 and V is TRBV5-1; D call uncertain. V shed 2 bases and J shed 4 bases, with 9 bases lying between them. Looked up from germline, CDR1 is SGHRS and CDR2 is YFSETQ. This CDR3 has 14 amino acids. This CDR3 is CASSFLGINEKLFF. CDR3 nucleotide sequence: TGCGCCAGCAGCTTTTTGGGCATTAATGAAAAACTGTTTTTT.

J is TRBJ1-5 and V is TRBV10-3; maybe TRBD1 (6 bases). Germline-derived CDR1 and CDR2 are ENHRY and SYGVKD. The CDR3 loop spans 15 amino acids. Between the trimmed V and J ends, which lost 9 bases and 1 base, there was a span of 16 bases. Written as DNA, the CDR3 is TGTGCCATGGCCCAGGGGCTCGAGAGCAATCAGCCCCAGCATTTT. Translation: CAMAQGLESNQPQHF.

The gene calls are TRBV28 and TRBJ2-7; D not resolved. V was trimmed by 2 bases and J by 7 bases, leaving 12 bases between them. This CDR3 comprises 13 residues. The germline V gene has CDR1 MDHEN and CDR2 SYDVKM. CDR3 DNA: TGTGCCAGCAGTTTAGCCGTTAACTGGGAGCAGTACTTC. Protein: CASSLAVNWEQYF.

V gene TRBV19 combines with J gene TRBJ2-7; 7 bases match TRBD1. CDR3 size: 15 residues. V lost 3 bases, J lost 3 bases, and 8 bases stayed unmatched. Germline assignment: CDR1 LNHDA and CDR2 SQIVND (reference sequence). The CDR3 protein is CASSMRGQGVYEQYF. In DNA, the CDR3 is TGTGCCAGTAGTATGAGGGGCCAGGGGGTCTACGAGCAGTACTTC.

V is TRBV6-5 and J is TRBJ1-1; D perhaps matches TRBD1 (5 bases). CDR1 MNHEY and CDR2 SVGAGI come from the germline V gene. This CDR3 has 15 amino acids. V dropped 8 bases and J dropped 0 bases, with 16 bases sitting between them. CDR3 DNA sequence: TGTGCCAGCGCCATCTATGGGACTATGAACACTGAAGCTTTCTTT. This gives the protein CASAIYGTMNTEAFF.

The genes are TRBV5-4 and TRBJ2-7, with D tentatively TRBD2 (6 bases). This CDR3 is 17 amino acids long. Germline V CDR1 and CDR2: SGHNT, YYREEE (reference sequence). V lost 3 bases and J 0 bases, leaving 19 bases between the germline ends. The CDR3 coding sequence is TGTGCCAGCAGCTCCGGGACTCGCCGTGAACTCTCCTACGAGCAGTACTTC. It translates to CASSSGTRRELSYEQYF.

This clone was seen only once. The rearrangement joins TRBV28 to TRBJ2-5; D unclear. The CDR3 runs 12 residues. Trimming cost V 6 bases and J 5 bases, with 10 bases left between them. Germline V gene data show CDR1 as MDHEN and CDR2 as SYDVKM. CDR3 sequence (DNA): TGTGCCAGCAGCCCGTCCGTTGAGACCCAGTACTTC. This sequence encodes CASSPSVETQYF. The full variable domain, completed using reference TRBV28 and TRBJ2-5, is DVKVTQSSRYLVKRTGEKVFLECVQDMDHENMFWYRQDPGLGLRLIYFSYDVKMKEKGDIPEGYSVSREKKERFSLILESASTNQTSMYLCASSPSVETQYFGPGTRLLVL.

This clone was recorded only once. Here the CDR3 DNA reads TGTGCCATCAGTGAGCCAGAGGTCCCCAGCTCTGGGGCCAACGTCCTGACTTTC. The encoded protein is CAISEPEVPSSGANVLTF. The gene calls are TRBV10-3 and TRBJ2-6, with unresolved D. The CDR3 has 18 residues. Trimming pared 2 bases from V and 0 bases from J, leaving 14 bases between. CDR1 is ENHRY, CDR2 SYGVKD, per germline.